Sequencing of this TCR beta chain was carried out in a study of shared clonotypes between healthy human individuals. Study details: Two female and three male donors aged 18 to 49 were enrolled. Study-level points and caveats: Generally, naive subsets (rather than memory subsets) showed larger estimated richness.

A note on this clone: The antigen remains undetermined.

DNA at about 190 ng, tens of thousands of T cell genomes, went into sorted-subset replicate PCRs. TCRdb keeps only in-frame clones here, not all; method: immunoSEQ multiplex PCR. The repertoire holds about 2.1 million clones, roughly 95% seen once, with 1.5% to 2% in the top ten. Naive CD8 populations comprised CD45RO-negative cells positively selected for CCR7, excluding terminally differentiated effector memory CD45RA+ cells. In germline, CDR1 is PRHDT, CDR2 FYEKMQ (reference sequence). The ends lost 5 bases at V and 2 bases at J; junction bases unmatched: 9. This CDR3 contains 16 residues. The chain has TRBV13 and TRBJ2-1; 7 bases match TRBD2. Sequences were obtained from naive CD8+ T cells from PBMCs. The source is a man aged 18 to 30 in good health. Some clones in this sample may be carry-over from other donors' samples. The DNA for the CDR3 is TGTGCCAGCAGCCCTGCCGGGAGCGGGGCCTACAATGAGCAGTTCTTC. Encoded protein: CASSPAGSGAYNEQFF. Filled out from reference TRBV13 and TRBJ2-1, the complete variable domain reads AAGVIQSPRHLIKEKRETATLKCYPIPRHDTVYWYQQGPGQDPQFLISFYEKMQSDKGSIPDRFSAQQFSDYHSELNMSSLELGDSALYFCASSPAGSGAYNEQFFGPGTRLTVL.